This T cell receptor beta chain was retrieved from a study of blood T cell repertoires in COVID-19. The CDR3 spans 14 residues. Germline V gene data show CDR1 as MNHEY and CDR2 as SVGAGI. V lost 8 bases, J lost 5 bases, and 11 bases stayed unmatched. Here immunoSEQ multiplex PCR was the method, and the copy in TCRdb shows in-frame clones only, minus some. The repertoire holds 130,000 to 150,000 clones, with about 84% as singletons. The V call is TRBV6-5, the J call TRBJ1-1, with TRBD1 matching 7 bases. The sequence was obtained from a human donor in a cohort sampled during active COVID-19. Sequencing input: peripheral blood. CDR3: CASGVGDRRTEAFF. CDR3 nucleotides: TGTGCCAGCGGGGTTGGGGACAGAAGGACTGAAGCTTTCTTT.